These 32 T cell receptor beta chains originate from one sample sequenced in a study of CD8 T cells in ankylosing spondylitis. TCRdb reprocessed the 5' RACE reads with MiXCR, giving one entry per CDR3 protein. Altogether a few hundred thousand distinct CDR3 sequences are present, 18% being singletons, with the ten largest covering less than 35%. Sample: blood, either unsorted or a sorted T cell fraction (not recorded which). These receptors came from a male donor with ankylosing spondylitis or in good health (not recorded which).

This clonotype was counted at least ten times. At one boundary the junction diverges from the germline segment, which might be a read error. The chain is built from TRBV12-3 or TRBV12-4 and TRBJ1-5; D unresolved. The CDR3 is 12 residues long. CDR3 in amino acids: CASSRPGQPQHF. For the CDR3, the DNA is TGCGCCAGCAGTCGACCCGGTCAGCCCCAGCATTTT.

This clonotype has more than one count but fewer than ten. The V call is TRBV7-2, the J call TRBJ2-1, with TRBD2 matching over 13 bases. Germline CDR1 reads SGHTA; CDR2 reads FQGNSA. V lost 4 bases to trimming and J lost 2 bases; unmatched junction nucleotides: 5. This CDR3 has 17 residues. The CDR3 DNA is TGTGCCAGCAGCTCCCCCGGACTAGCGGGAGCCTACAATGAGCAGTTCTTC. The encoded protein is CASSSPGLAGAYNEQFF.

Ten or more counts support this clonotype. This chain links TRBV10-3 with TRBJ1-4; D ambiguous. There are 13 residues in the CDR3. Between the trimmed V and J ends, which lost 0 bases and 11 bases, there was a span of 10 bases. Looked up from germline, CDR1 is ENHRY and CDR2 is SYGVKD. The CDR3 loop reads CAISESENGKLFF. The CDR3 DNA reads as TGTGCCATCAGTGAGTCGGAGAATGGGAAACTGTTTTTT.

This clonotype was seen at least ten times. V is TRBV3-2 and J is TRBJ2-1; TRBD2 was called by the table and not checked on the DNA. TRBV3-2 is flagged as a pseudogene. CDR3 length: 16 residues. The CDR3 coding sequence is TGTGCCAGCGGTGGGAGACTAGCGGGAGATATGGATGAGCAGTTCTTC. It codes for CASGGRLAGDMDEQFF.

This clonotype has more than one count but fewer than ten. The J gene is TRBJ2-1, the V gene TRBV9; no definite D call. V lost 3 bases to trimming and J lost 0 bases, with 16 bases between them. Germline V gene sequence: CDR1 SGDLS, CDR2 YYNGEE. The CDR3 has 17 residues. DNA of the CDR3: TGTGCCAGCAGCGAAGATCCAAACAAAAGCTCCTACAATGAGCAGTTCTTC. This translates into CASSEDPNKSSYNEQFF.

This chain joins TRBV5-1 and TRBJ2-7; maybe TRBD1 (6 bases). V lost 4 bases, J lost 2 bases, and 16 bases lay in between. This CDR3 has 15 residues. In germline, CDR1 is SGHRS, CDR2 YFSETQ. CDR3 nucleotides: TGCGCCAGCAGCCCCCCGACAGGATCGCCCTACGAGCAGTACTTC. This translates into CASSPPTGSPYEQYF.

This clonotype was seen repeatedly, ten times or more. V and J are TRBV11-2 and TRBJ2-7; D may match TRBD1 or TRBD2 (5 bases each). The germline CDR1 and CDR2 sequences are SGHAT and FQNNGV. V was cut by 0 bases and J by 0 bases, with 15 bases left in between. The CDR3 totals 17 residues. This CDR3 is CASSLDWQGVSSYEQYF. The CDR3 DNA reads TGTGCCAGCAGCTTAGATTGGCAGGGAGTTTCCTCCTACGAGCAGTACTTC.

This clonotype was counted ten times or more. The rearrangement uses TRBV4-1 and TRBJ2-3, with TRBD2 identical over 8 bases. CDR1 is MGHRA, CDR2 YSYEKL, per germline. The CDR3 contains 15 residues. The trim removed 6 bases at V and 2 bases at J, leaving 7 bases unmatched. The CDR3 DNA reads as TGCGCCAGCAGTCATCTAGCGGGCGACACAGATACGCAGTATTTT. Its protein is CASSHLAGDTDTQYF.

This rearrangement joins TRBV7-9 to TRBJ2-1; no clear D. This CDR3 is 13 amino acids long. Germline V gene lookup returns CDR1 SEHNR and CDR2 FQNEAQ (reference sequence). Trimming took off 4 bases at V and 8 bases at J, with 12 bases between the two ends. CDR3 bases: TGTGCCAGCAGCTCGGACGAGATAGATGAGCAGTTCTTC. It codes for CASSSDEIDEQFF.

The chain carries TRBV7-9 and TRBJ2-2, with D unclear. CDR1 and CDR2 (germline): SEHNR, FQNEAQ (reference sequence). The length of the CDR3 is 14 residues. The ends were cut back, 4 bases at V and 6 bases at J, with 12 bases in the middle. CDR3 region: CASSWNSLPGELFF. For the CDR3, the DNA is TGTGCCAGCAGCTGGAATTCTCTCCCCGGGGAGCTGTTTTTT.

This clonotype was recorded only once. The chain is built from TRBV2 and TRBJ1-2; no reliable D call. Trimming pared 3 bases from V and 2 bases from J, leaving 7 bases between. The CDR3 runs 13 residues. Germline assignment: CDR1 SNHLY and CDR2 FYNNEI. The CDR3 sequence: CASSDDGNYGYTF. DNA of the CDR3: TGTGCCAGCAGTGACGACGGGAACTATGGCTACACCTTC.

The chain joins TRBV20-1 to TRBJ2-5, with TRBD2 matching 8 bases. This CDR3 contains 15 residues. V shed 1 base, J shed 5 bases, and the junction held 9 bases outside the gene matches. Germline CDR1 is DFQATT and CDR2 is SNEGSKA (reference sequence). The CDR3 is CSARVDGTSIETQYF. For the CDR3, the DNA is TGCAGTGCTAGAGTTGACGGGACTAGTATTGAGACCCAGTACTTC.

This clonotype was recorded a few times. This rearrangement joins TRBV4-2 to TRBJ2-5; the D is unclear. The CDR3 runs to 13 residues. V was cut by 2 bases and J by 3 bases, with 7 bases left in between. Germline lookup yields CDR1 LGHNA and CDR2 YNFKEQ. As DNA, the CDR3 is TGTGCCAGCAGCCAACCGACTGAAGAGACCCAGTACTTC. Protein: CASSQPTEETQYF.

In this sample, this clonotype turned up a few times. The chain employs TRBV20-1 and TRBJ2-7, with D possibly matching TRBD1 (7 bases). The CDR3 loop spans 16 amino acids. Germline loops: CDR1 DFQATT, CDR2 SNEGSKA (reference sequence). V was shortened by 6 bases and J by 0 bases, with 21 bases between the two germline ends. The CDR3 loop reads CSARRGLPESSYEQYF. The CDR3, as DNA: TGCAGTGCCCGGAGGGGGCTACCCGAAAGCTCCTACGAGCAGTACTTC.

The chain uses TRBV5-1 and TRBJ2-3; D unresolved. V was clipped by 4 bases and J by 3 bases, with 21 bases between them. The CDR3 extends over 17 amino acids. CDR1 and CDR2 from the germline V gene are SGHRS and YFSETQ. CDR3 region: CASSPTETSFSTDTQYF. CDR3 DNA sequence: TGCGCCAGCAGCCCCACCGAGACTTCGTTTTCGACAGATACGCAGTATTTT.

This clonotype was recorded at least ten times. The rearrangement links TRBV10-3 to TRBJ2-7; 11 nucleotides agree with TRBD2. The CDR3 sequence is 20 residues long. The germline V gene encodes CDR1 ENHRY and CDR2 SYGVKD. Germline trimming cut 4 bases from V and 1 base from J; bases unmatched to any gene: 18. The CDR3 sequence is CAISVNPGWTSGSPSYEQYF. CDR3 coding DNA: TGTGCCATCAGTGTCAACCCGGGTTGGACTAGCGGGTCACCATCCTACGAGCAGTACTTC.

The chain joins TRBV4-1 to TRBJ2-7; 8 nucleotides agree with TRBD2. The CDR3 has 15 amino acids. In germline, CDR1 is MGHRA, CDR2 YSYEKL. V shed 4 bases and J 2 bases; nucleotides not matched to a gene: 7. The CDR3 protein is CASSPPRGGTYEQYF. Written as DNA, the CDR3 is TGCGCCAGCAGCCCGCCTCGGGGGGGTACCTACGAGCAGTACTTC.

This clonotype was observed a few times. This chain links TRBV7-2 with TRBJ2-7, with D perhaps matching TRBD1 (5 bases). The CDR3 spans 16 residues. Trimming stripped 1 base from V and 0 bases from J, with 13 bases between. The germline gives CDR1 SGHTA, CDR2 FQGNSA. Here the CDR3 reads CASSLVIQDNSYEQYF. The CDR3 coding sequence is TGTGCCAGCAGCTTAGTAATTCAGGACAACTCCTACGAGCAGTACTTC. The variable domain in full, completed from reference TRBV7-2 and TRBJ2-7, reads GAGVSQSPSNKVTEKGKDVELRCDPISGHTALYWYRQSLGQGLEFLIYFQGNSAPDKSGLPSDRFSAERTGGSVSTLTIQRTQQEDSAVYLCASSLVIQDNSYEQYFGPGTRLTVT.

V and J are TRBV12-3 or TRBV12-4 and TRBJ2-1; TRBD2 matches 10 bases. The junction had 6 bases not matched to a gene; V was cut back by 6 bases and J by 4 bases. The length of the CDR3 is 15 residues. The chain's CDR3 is CASRNGLAAYNEQFF. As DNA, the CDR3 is TGTGCCAGCAGGAACGGACTAGCGGCGTACAATGAGCAGTTCTTC.

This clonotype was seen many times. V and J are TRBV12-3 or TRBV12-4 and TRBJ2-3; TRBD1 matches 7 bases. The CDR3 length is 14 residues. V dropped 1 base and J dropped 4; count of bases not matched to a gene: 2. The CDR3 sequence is CASSLGGGADTQYF. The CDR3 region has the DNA TGTGCCAGCAGTTTAGGAGGGGGCGCAGATACGCAGTATTTT.

The CDR3 sequence: CASSDSSGAQYF. CDR3 in DNA: TGTGCCAGCAGCGACAGTTCTGGGGCCCAGTACTTC. The V and J genes are TRBV7-9 and TRBJ2-5, with D possibly being TRBD1 (5 bases). Between the trimmed V and J ends, which lost 5 bases and 9 bases, there was a span of 13 bases. The CDR3 spans 12 residues. Germline CDR1 SEHNR, CDR2 FQNEAQ (reference sequence). The complete variable domain, with remaining parts taken from reference TRBV7-9 and TRBJ2-5, reads DTGVSQNPRHKITKRGQNVTFRCDPISEHNRLYWYRQTLGQGPEFLTYFQNEAQLEKSRLLSDRFSAERPKGSFSTLEIQRTEQGDSAMYLCASSDSSGAQYFGPGTRLLVL.

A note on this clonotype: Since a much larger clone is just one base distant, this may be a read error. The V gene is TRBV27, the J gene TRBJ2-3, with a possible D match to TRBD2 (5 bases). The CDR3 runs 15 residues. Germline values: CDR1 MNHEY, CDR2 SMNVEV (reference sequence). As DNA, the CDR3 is TGTGCCAGCAGTTTATCCGGTCTAGGAGGAGATACGCTGTATTTT. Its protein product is CASSLSGLGGDTLYF.

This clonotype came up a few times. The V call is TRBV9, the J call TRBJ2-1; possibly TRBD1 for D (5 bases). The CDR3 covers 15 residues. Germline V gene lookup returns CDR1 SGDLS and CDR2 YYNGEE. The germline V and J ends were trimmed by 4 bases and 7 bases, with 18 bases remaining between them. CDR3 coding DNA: TGTGCCAGCAGCCCCCCCGGCGGAAAGGGGAATGAGCAGTTCTTC. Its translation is CASSPPGGKGNEQFF.

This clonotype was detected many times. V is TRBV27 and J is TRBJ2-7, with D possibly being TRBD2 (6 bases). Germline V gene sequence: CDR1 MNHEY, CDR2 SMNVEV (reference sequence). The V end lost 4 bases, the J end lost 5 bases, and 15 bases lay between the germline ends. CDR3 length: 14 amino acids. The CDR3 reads CASSSRLVIHEQYF. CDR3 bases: TGTGCCAGCAGTTCTCGACTAGTTATCCACGAGCAGTACTTC.

The CDR3 nucleotides are TGTGCCAGCAGCCCTCCTAGCGCAACCCAGAGCGAGCAGTACTTC. Translated: CASSPPSATQSEQYF. The chain joins TRBV3-1 to TRBJ2-7, with D perhaps matching TRBD2 (6 bases). V was trimmed by 4 bases and J by 6 bases, leaving 19 bases between them. The CDR3 length is 15 residues. Per germline, CDR1 LGHDT and CDR2 YNNKEL (reference sequence).

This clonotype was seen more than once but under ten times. DNA of the CDR3: TGTGCTAGTGGTCCCTCATGGACTAGCGGGGGCAGCTCCTACAATGAGCAGTTCTTC. This encodes CASGPSWTSGGSSYNEQFF. This chain joins TRBV12-5 and TRBJ2-1, with 13 positions matching TRBD2. CDR3 size: 19 residues. The V gene's germline CDR1 is LGHNT and CDR2 FRNRAP. V dropped 5 bases and J dropped 0; count of bases not matched to a gene: 10.

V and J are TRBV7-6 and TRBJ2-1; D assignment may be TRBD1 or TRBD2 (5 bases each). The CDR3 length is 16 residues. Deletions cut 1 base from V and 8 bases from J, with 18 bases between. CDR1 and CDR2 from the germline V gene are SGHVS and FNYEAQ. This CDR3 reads CASSLGGGPPGDEQFF. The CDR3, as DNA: TGTGCCAGCAGCTTAGGGGGCGGACCCCCCGGGGATGAGCAGTTCTTC.

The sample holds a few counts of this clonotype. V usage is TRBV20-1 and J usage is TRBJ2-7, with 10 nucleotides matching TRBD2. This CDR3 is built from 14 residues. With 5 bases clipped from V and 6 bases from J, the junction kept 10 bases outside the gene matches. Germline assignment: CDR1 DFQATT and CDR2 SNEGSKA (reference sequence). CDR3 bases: TGCAGTGCTGGGACTAGCGTAACGGTTTCCGAGCAGTACTTC. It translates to CSAGTSVTVSEQYF.

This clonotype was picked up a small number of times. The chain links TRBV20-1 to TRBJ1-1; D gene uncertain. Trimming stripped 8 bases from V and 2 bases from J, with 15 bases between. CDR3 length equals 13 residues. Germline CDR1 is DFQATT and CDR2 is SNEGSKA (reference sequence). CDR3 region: CSSLGTLNTEAFF. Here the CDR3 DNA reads TGCAGTTCTTTGGGCACCCTTAACACTGAAGCTTTCTTT.

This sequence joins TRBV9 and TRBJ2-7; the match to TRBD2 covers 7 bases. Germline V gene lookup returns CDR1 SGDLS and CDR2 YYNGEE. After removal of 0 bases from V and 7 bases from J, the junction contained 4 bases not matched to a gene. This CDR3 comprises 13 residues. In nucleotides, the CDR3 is TGTGCCAGCAGCGTAGCCGGGGGGAGGGAGCAGTACTTC. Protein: CASSVAGGREQYF. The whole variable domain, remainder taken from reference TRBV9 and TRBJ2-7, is DSGVTQTPKHLITATGQRVTLRCSPRSGDLSVYWYQQSLDQGLQFLIQYYNGEERAKGNILERFSAQQFPDLHSELNLSSLELGDSALYFCASSVAGGREQYFGPGTRLTVT.

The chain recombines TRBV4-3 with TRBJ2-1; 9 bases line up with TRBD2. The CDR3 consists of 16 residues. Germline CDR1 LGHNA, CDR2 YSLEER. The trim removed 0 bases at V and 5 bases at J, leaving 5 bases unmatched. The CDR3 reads CASSQEWLAGNNEQFF. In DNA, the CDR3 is TGCGCCAGCAGCCAAGAATGGCTAGCGGGAAACAATGAGCAGTTCTTC.

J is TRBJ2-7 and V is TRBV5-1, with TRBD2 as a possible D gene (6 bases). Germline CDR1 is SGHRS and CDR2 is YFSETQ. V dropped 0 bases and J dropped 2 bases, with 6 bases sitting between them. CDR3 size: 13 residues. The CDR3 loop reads CASSLGEAYEQYF. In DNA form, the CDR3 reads TGCGCCAGCAGCTTGGGGGAGGCCTACGAGCAGTACTTC.